Following are 29 T cell receptor beta chains from one sample sequenced in a study of T cell responses to AZD1222 COVID-19 vaccine. The data were produced by immunoSEQ multiplex PCR, yet TCRdb's version contains in-frame clones alone and is incomplete. This table has about 150,000 clones, over 85% appearing once. This material consisted of peripheral blood, taken on day 0 of AZD1222 vaccination. The receptors originated from an adult in good health.

V and J are TRBV19 and TRBJ1-1; D call uncertain. Germline V CDR1 and CDR2: LNHDA, SQIVND (reference sequence). V was shortened by 6 bases and J by 4 bases, with 9 bases between the two germline ends. The CDR3 is 12 residues long. The CDR3 is CASRTLPTEAFF. Written as DNA, the CDR3 is TGTGCCAGTAGGACTCTTCCCACTGAAGCTTTCTTT.

Only one count was recorded for this clone. The chain links TRBV29-1 to TRBJ2-7; 9 bases align to TRBD1. This CDR3 has 15 amino acids. Trimming cost V 5 bases and J 4 bases; bases outside gene matches: 12. Germline CDR1 is SQVTM and CDR2 is ANQGSEA. CDR3 sequence: CSVIYYPGQGYEQYF. The CDR3 coding sequence is TGCAGCGTTATTTACTACCCGGGACAGGGTTACGAGCAGTACTTC.

DNA of the CDR3: TGTGCCTGGAGGAAGGCTAGCAGTGGGAATGAGCAGTTCTTC. Amino acids: CAWRKASSGNEQFF. This sequence joins TRBV30 and TRBJ2-1; D is possibly TRBD2 (5 bases). Deletions cut 3 bases from V and 7 bases from J, with 16 bases between. The CDR3 extends over 14 amino acids. Germline V lookup: CDR1 GTSNPN, CDR2 SVGIG (reference sequence).

V usage is TRBV6-5 and J usage is TRBJ2-1, with D possibly called TRBD1 or TRBD2 (5 bases each). Germline assignment: CDR1 MNHEY and CDR2 SVGAGI. Trimming shortened V by 2 bases and J by 0 bases, and 11 bases separated the two germline ends. The CDR3 loop spans 16 amino acids. For the CDR3, the DNA is TGTGCCAGCAGTTACCTGGCAGGGAGCTCCTACAATGAGCAGTTCTTC. Translating gives CASSYLAGSSYNEQFF.

The chain couples TRBV11-1 to TRBJ2-1; D is uncertain. The germline CDR1 and CDR2 sequences are SGHAT and FQDESV (reference sequence). The CDR3 has 12 residues. Deletions cut 2 bases from V and 6 bases from J, with 5 bases between. CDR3 coding DNA: TGTGCCAGCAGCTTAAACCGCAATGAGCAGTTCTTC. Translated: CASSLNRNEQFF. Complete variable domain (other parts from reference TRBV11-1 and TRBJ2-1): EAEVAQSPRYKITEKSQAVAFWCDPISGHATLYWYRQILGQGPELLVQFQDESVVDDSQLPKDRFSAERLKGVDSTLKIQPAELGDSAMYLCASSLNRNEQFFGPGTRLTVL.

V gene TRBV21-1 combines with J gene TRBJ2-3. TRBV21-1 is designated a pseudogene. CDR3 size: 16 residues. CDR3 nucleotide sequence: TGTGCCAGCAGAGAAACCACCCGCTCCGGTGGGGATACGCAGTATTTT. Amino acid sequence: CASRETTRSGGDTQYF.

The J gene is TRBJ2-7, the V gene TRBV3-1 (or the pseudogene TRBV3-2); D not resolved. Germline CDR1 and CDR2: LGHDT and YNNKEL (reference sequence). Between the trimmed V and J ends, which lost 4 bases and 1 base, there was a span of 5 bases. The CDR3 has 12 residues. The CDR3 is CASSRSSYEQYF. The CDR3, as DNA: TGTGCCAGCAGCCGTAGTTCCTACGAGCAGTACTTC.

The chain has TRBV4-1 and TRBJ2-7, with D maybe TRBD1 (5 bases). Trimming pared 3 bases from V and 2 bases from J, leaving 11 bases between. Germline V gives CDR1 MGHRA, CDR2 YSYEKL. This CDR3 has 14 amino acids. The chain's CDR3 is CASSQPQETYEQYF. CDR3 sequence (DNA): TGCGCCAGCAGCCAGCCACAGGAGACCTACGAGCAGTACTTC.

The chain is built from TRBV6-5 and TRBJ1-1; 7 nucleotides match TRBD1. Looked up from germline, CDR1 is MNHEY and CDR2 is SVGAGI. Trimming removed 7 bases from V and 5 bases from J; junction bases left unmatched: 7. The CDR3 contains 13 residues. In DNA form, the CDR3 reads TGTGCCAGCAATCAAGGGGGCAGTACTGAAGCTTTCTTT. Its protein is CASNQGGSTEAFF.

V gene TRBV4-1 combines with J gene TRBJ1-4, with no clear D. Between the trimmed V and J ends, which lost 0 bases and 3 bases, there was a span of 14 bases. There are 17 residues in the CDR3. Germline CDR1 is MGHRA and CDR2 is YSYEKL. Here the CDR3 DNA reads TGCGCCAGCAGCCAAGAGGTGGGGTTGGGTTCTAATGAAAAACTGTTTTTT. Protein: CASSQEVGLGSNEKLFF.

The gene calls are TRBV19 and TRBJ1-4; D might be TRBD1 (6 bases). The CDR3 has 14 residues. V dropped 3 bases and J dropped 6 bases, with 11 bases sitting between them. Germline V gives CDR1 LNHDA, CDR2 SQIVND (reference sequence). The CDR3 nucleotides are TGTGCCAGTAGTATTAACAGGGAATATGAAAAACTGTTTTTT. Residues: CASSINREYEKLFF.

The chain carries TRBV5-1 and TRBJ2-2; no reliable D call. The V and J ends lost 3 bases and 1 base respectively, with 10 bases between them. The CDR3 is 15 amino acids. Germline assignment: CDR1 SGHRS and CDR2 YFSETQ. This chain's CDR3 is CASSSLTVNTGELFF. CDR3 in DNA: TGCGCCAGCAGCTCCCTAACGGTGAACACCGGGGAGCTGTTTTTT. Looking up the rest from reference TRBV5-1 and TRBJ2-2 gives the full variable domain: KAGVTQTPRYLIKTRGQQVTLSCSPISGHRSVSWYQQTPGQGLQFLFEYFSETQRNKGNFPGRFSGRQFSNSRSEMNVSTLELGDSALYLCASSSLTVNTGELFFGEGSRLTVL.

This chain uses TRBV29-1 with TRBJ1-1; D is undetermined. The CDR3 covers 11 residues. The V gene's germline CDR1 is SQVTM and CDR2 ANQGSEA. The ends were cut back, 6 bases at V and 11 bases at J, with 16 bases in the middle. CDR3 sequence (DNA): TGCAGCGTGCAACGGGAGGGAGGGGCTTTCTTT. It is translated as CSVQREGGAFF. Using reference TRBV29-1 and TRBJ1-1 for the parts outside the CDR3, the full variable domain is SAVISQKPSRDICQRGTSLTIQCQVDSQVTMMFWYRQQPGQSLTLIATANQGSEATYESGFVIDKFPISRPNLTFSTLTVSNMSPEDSSIYLCSVQREGGAFFGQGTRLTVV.

The chain uses TRBV4-2 and TRBJ2-3, with 8 nucleotides matching TRBD2. Germline V gene lookup returns CDR1 LGHNA and CDR2 YNFKEQ. The CDR3 loop spans 16 amino acids. Trimming at V came to 4 bases and at J to 1 base, leaving 7 bases not matched to a gene. CDR3: CASSPRTSSGTDTQYF. The CDR3 region has the DNA TGTGCCAGCAGCCCACGGACTAGCTCGGGCACAGATACGCAGTATTTT.

This clone was detected only once. The J gene is TRBJ2-7, the V gene TRBV14; TRBD2 matches 12 bases. Unmatched junction bases numbered 4, after V lost 5 bases and J lost 5 bases. Per germline, CDR1 SGHDN and CDR2 FVKESK. The CDR3 sequence is 14 residues long. Here the CDR3 DNA reads TGTGCCAGCAGCAAGGGACTAGCGGGCCACGAGCAGTACTTC. It yields the protein CASSKGLAGHEQYF.

The rearrangement uses TRBV18 and TRBJ1-6; no firm D call. The ends were cut back, 0 bases at V and 8 bases at J, with 5 bases in the middle. The length of the CDR3 is 13 residues. Per germline, CDR1 KGHSH and CDR2 LQKENI. The CDR3 sequence is CASSPPLDSPLHF. The CDR3 bases are TGTGCCAGCTCACCACCCCTGGATTCACCCCTCCACTTT.

The chain recombines TRBV4-3 with TRBJ2-2; 8 bases align to TRBD2. The CDR3 is 20 amino acids. The V gene end was trimmed by 1 base and the J gene end by 4 bases; junction bases not matched to a gene: 17. Germline V gene sequence: CDR1 LGHNA, CDR2 YSLEER. The CDR3 here is CASSQVGPTVSGETTGELFF. CDR3 in DNA: TGCGCCAGCAGCCAAGTTGGGCCGACTGTTAGCGGGGAAACCACCGGGGAGCTGTTTTTT.

The chain couples TRBV10-3 to TRBJ1-1; D is unresolved. The V end lost 1 base, the J end lost 2 bases, and 11 bases lay between the germline ends. CDR3 length equals 15 residues. Germline assignment: CDR1 ENHRY and CDR2 SYGVKD. CDR3: CAISELTSANTEAFF. For the CDR3, the DNA is TGTGCCATCAGTGAGTTGACCTCGGCCAACACTGAAGCTTTCTTT.

V gene TRBV11-2 combines with J gene TRBJ2-2, with D unclear. With 7 bases removed from V and 0 bases from J, the gap between germline ends came to 3 bases. This CDR3 comprises 12 residues. CDR1 and CDR2 (germline): SGHAT, FQNNGV. The chain's CDR3 is CASTTNTGELFF. The CDR3 coding sequence is TGTGCCAGCACCACGAACACCGGGGAGCTGTTTTTT.

J is TRBJ1-1 and V is TRBV7-9; maybe TRBD1 (5 bases). V lost 4 bases, J lost 0 bases, and 12 bases lay in between. CDR3 length: 15 amino acids. Germline lookup yields CDR1 SEHNR and CDR2 FQNEAQ (reference sequence). The CDR3 reads CASSSGRNMNTEAFF. CDR3 sequence (DNA): TGTGCCAGCAGCTCGGGACGTAACATGAACACTGAAGCTTTCTTT.

The rearrangement joins TRBV15 to TRBJ2-5; TRBD2 aligns across 11 bases. This CDR3 is 14 amino acids long. V dropped 6 bases and J dropped 3; count of bases not matched to a gene: 3. CDR1 is LNHNV and CDR2 is YYDKDF in the germline V gene (reference sequence). CDR3 sequence: CATRILAGEETQYF. The CDR3 nucleotides are TGTGCCACCAGAATACTAGCGGGAGAAGAGACCCAGTACTTC.

Concerning this clone itself: At the DNA level, this CDR3 is encoded by other sequences in the same sample as well. The chain is built from TRBV5-4 and TRBJ1-1; the D gene is possibly TRBD1 (6 bases). This CDR3 contains 16 residues. Germline-derived CDR1 and CDR2 are SGHNT and YYREEE (reference sequence). The CDR3 is CAEEGRGGGGRTEAFF. CDR3 nucleotides: TGTGCTGAGGAGGGGCGGGGGGGCGGCGGAAGGACTGAAGCTTTCTTT.

V is TRBV23-1 and J is TRBJ1-1; weak D call: TRBD1 (5 bases). TRBV23-1 is an ORF, with its function uncertain. Trimming left V 6 bases short and J 7 bases short, with 21 bases between. The CDR3 contains 15 residues. CDR3 sequence: CASRNGTSLSREAFF. CDR3 sequence (DNA): TGCGCCAGCAGGAATGGGACCAGTCTTAGCCGTGAAGCTTTCTTT.

This clone was seen a single time. The chain joins TRBV10-2 to TRBJ2-7, with 8 nucleotides matching TRBD1. Germline V gene sequence: CDR1 WSHSY, CDR2 SAAADI. V shed 3 bases, J shed 3 bases, and the junction held 4 bases outside the gene matches. CDR3 length: 14 residues. The CDR3 DNA follows: TGCGCCAGCAGTGACCAGGGGGCGGGCTACGAGCAGTACTTC. It is translated as CASSDQGAGYEQYF.

V is TRBV6-2 or TRBV6-3 and J is TRBJ1-1, with 9 bases identical to TRBD1. The length of the CDR3 is 12 residues. V lost 2 bases and J lost 12; bases outside the gene matches: 4. Germline CDR1 and CDR2: MNHEY and SVGEGT. Here the CDR3 DNA reads TGTGCCAGCAGTTACATCGGGACAGGGACTTTCTTT. Its translation: CASSYIGTGTFF.

The rearrangement links TRBV19 to TRBJ2-1, with TRBD2 matching 12 bases. V lost 3 bases, J lost 0 bases, and 0 bases stayed unmatched. The CDR3 length is 16 residues. Germline loops: CDR1 LNHDA, CDR2 SQIVND (reference sequence). The CDR3 loop reads CASSMTSGSSYNEQFF. CDR3 bases: TGTGCCAGTAGTATGACTAGCGGGAGCTCCTACAATGAGCAGTTCTTC. The entire variable domain, with the rest obtained from reference TRBV19 and TRBJ2-1, is as follows: DGGITQSPKYLFRKEGQNVTLSCEQNLNHDAMYWYRQDPGQGLRLIYYSQIVNDFQKGDIAEGYSVSREKKESFPLTVTSAQKNPTAFYLCASSMTSGSSYNEQFFGPGTRLTVL.

The chain employs TRBV5-5 and TRBJ1-5; D is possibly TRBD1 (5 bases). CDR3 length: 14 residues. The ends were cut back, 4 bases at V and 1 base at J, with 9 bases in the middle. CDR1 and CDR2 from the germline V gene are SGHKS and YYEKEE (reference sequence). CDR3 sequence: CASSRDVSNQPQHF. CDR3 DNA sequence: TGTGCCAGCAGCCGGGACGTGAGCAATCAGCCCCAGCATTTT.

This clone was detected once. In DNA form, the CDR3 reads TGTGCCTGGAGCCACAGTCACGCAACTAATGAAAAACTGTTTTTT. Its translation is CAWSHSHATNEKLFF. V is TRBV30 and J is TRBJ1-4; D is unclear. The CDR3 consists of 15 residues. The germline CDR1 and CDR2 sequences are GTSNPN and SVGIG (reference sequence). Trimming removed 3 bases from V and 0 bases from J, with 11 bases in between.

The V and J genes are TRBV18 and TRBJ2-5; possible D gene TRBD1, 5 bases. The CDR3 runs 14 residues. Trimming stripped 2 bases from V and 4 bases from J, with 11 bases between. Germline lookup yields CDR1 KGHSH and CDR2 LQKENI. CDR3 DNA: TGTGCCAGCTCACCAATCCAGGGTGGAGAGACCCAGTACTTC. This gives the protein CASSPIQGGETQYF.